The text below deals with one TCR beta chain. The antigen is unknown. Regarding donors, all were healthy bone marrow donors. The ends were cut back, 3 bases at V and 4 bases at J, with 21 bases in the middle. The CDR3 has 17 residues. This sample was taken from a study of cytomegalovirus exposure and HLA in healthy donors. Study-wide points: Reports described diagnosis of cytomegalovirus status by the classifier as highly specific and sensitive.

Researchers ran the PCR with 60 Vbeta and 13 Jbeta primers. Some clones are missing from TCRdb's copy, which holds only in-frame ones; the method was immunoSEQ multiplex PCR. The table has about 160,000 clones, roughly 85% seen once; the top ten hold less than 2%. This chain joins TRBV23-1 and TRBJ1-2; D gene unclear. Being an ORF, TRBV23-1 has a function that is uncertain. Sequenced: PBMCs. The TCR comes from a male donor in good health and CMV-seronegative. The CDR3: CASSHTLLEHVVYGYTF. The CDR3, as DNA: TGCGCCAGCAGTCACACACTTCTAGAACACGTCGTCTATGGCTACACCTTC.